Listed below are T cell receptor beta chains from one sample, sequenced in a study of persistence of HIV-infected CD4 T cells. For these receptors, no antigen is known. The data were produced by immunoSEQ multiplex PCR, yet TCRdb's version contains in-frame clones alone and is incomplete. This table has roughly 34,000 clones, approximately 85% appearing once. Sequenced material: CD4+ T cells sorted from PBMCs after 18-hour stimulation, taken from a patient who received antiretroviral therapy. These receptors all stem from an adult man with HIV who was CMV-seropositive. The CDR3 runs from the conserved cysteine through the conserved F or W. D genes are given only for firm matches. A clone size is listed for some rows: how often the clone was seen (once, few, many), or a class if it is expanded.

V gene	J gene	clone size	D gene	CDR3 protein	CDR3 DNA
TRBV6-2/TRBV6-3	TRBJ2-5	-	-	CASSYPKTGSPPQYF	TGTGCCAGCAGTTACCCTAAAACCGGGAGTCCACCCCAGTACTTC
TRBV18	TRBJ2-3	-	TRBD2	CASSSSGGAFRTDTQYF	TGTGCCAGCTCGTCTAGCGGGGGGGCATTCCGCACAGATACGCAGTATTTT
TRBV5-1	TRBJ2-2	-	TRBD2	CASSSSGGVYTGELFF	TGCGCCAGCAGCTCTAGCGGGGGTGTTTACACCGGGGAGCTGTTTTTT
TRBV6-2/TRBV6-3	TRBJ2-7	-	-	CASSYLGRTYEQYF	TGTGCCAGCAGTTACCTAGGGAGGACCTACGAGCAGTACTTC
TRBV6-2/TRBV6-3	TRBJ1-2	-	TRBD1	CASSGQGLGYTF	TGTGCCAGCAGTGGACAGGGGCTTGGCTACACCTTC
TRBV10-3	TRBJ2-7	-	-	CAISESQISYEQYF	TGTGCCATCAGTGAGTCTCAGATCTCCTACGAGCAGTACTTC
TRBV5-1	TRBJ2-4	-	-	CASSSGATKNIQYF	TGCGCCAGCAGTTCGGGAGCCACCAAAAACATTCAGTACTTC
TRBV12-3/TRBV12-4	TRBJ1-4	few	-	CASARDEEKLFF	TGTGCGAGCGCTCGGGATGAAGAAAAACTGTTTTTT
TRBV15	TRBJ1-1	-	-	CATSKVGRNTEAFF	TGTGCCACCAGCAAGGTAGGGAGGAACACTGAAGCTTTCTTT
TRBV7-2	TRBJ2-5	-	TRBD2	CASSLAGGGMTQYF	TGTGCCAGCAGCTTAGCGGGGGGGGGTATGACCCAGTACTTC
TRBV18	TRBJ2-3	-	-	CASTATSLSTDTQYF	TGTGCCAGCACTGCCACTAGCCTTAGCACAGATACGCAGTATTTT
TRBV7-2	TRBJ2-1	-	-	CASSATQWTHNEQFF	TGTGCCAGCAGCGCGACCCAGTGGACCCACAATGAGCAGTTCTTC
TRBV5-4	TRBJ1-6	-	-	CASSLTGESPLHF	TGTGCCAGCAGCTTAACAGGTGAATCACCCCTCCACTTT
TRBV5-5	TRBJ1-6	-	-	CASSLDFWAVGNSPLHF	TGTGCCAGCAGCTTGGATTTCTGGGCAGTGGGGAATTCACCCCTCCACTTT
TRBV7-2	TRBJ1-5	-	-	CASSLRASRGNQPQHF	TGTGCCAGCAGCTTAAGGGCGAGTCGGGGCAATCAGCCCCAGCATTTT
TRBV6-5	TRBJ2-1	-	-	CATTGYNEQFF	TGTGCCACCACAGGCTACAATGAGCAGTTCTTC
TRBV12-5	TRBJ1-3	-	-	CASGRTGQSNTIYF	TGTGCTAGTGGTCGGACGGGACAATCCAACACCATATATTTT
TRBV3-1/TRBV3-2	TRBJ2-7	-	-	CASSRVTTSGEQYF	TGTGCCAGCAGCCGAGTCACCACGTCTGGCGAGCAGTACTTC
TRBV19	TRBJ2-1	-	TRBD2	CASSITSGGVHEQFF	TGTGCCAGTAGTATTACGAGCGGGGGGGTCCATGAGCAGTTCTTC
TRBV6-1	TRBJ1-6	-	-	CASSSLDRPTPLHF	TGTGCCAGCAGTTCATTAGACCGCCCCACGCCCCTCCACTTT
TRBV6-2/TRBV6-3	TRBJ2-7	-	-	CASSTYRQSTYEQYF	TGTGCCAGCAGCACTTACCGACAGAGCACCTACGAGCAGTACTTC
TRBV7-2	TRBJ2-3	-	-	CASSSIGHPTDTQYF	TGTGCCAGCAGCTCGATCGGACACCCCACAGATACGCAGTATTTT
TRBV13	TRBJ1-6	once	-	CASSLSVWQGGSPLHF	TGTGCCAGCAGCTTAAGCGTTTGGCAGGGTGGTTCACCCCTCCACTTT
TRBV2	TRBJ2-2	-	-	CAGTWNTGELFF	TGTGCCGGCACATGGAACACCGGGGAGCTGTTTTTT
TRBV7-9	TRBJ2-7	-	-	CASSPTDMLSYEQYF	TGTGCCAGCAGCCCCACCGACATGCTTTCCTACGAGCAGTACTTC
TRBV5-6	TRBJ1-2	-	TRBD1	CASSPQGGRDYGYTF	TGTGCCAGCAGCCCCCAGGGGGGCAGGGACTATGGCTACACCTTC
TRBV3-1/TRBV3-2	TRBJ1-1	-	-	CASSQAWGGTEAFF	TGTGCCAGCAGCCAAGCGTGGGGTGGGACTGAAGCTTTCTTT
TRBV7-3	TRBJ1-2	-	-	CASSLTTEGYGYTF	TGTGCCAGCAGCTTAACCACCGAAGGGTATGGCTACACCTTC
TRBV30	TRBJ1-1	-	TRBD1	CAWRTGPNTEAFF	TGTGCCTGGCGGACAGGGCCGAACACTGAAGCTTTCTTT
TRBV6-1	TRBJ2-2	-	-	CASSEIRTNGAGELFF	TGTGCCAGCAGTGAGATCCGAACAAATGGCGCCGGGGAGCTGTTTTTT
TRBV10-1	TRBJ2-5	-	-	CASSGKGQETQYF	TGCGCCAGCAGTGGGAAAGGTCAGGAGACCCAGTACTTC
TRBV6-2/TRBV6-3	TRBJ1-1	-	TRBD1	CASSYAGQARTEAFF	TGTGCCAGCAGTTACGCGGGACAGGCCCGAACTGAAGCTTTCTTT
TRBV6-2/TRBV6-3	TRBJ1-1	few	TRBD1	CASSLTGDIYTEAFF	TGTGCCAGCAGTTTGACAGGGGATATATACACTGAAGCTTTCTTT
TRBV5-1	TRBJ2-4	-	TRBD1	CASSSVPGQGREGIQYF	TGCGCCAGCAGCTCCGTCCCGGGACAGGGCCGAGAAGGCATTCAGTACTTC
TRBV13	TRBJ1-3	-	-	CASSPGGYREDAGNTIYF	TGTGCCAGCAGCCCCGGGGGGTACAGGGAGGATGCTGGAAACACCATATATTTT
TRBV2	TRBJ1-2	-	TRBD1	CASSPGQRGPYTF	TGTGCCAGCAGCCCGGGACAGAGGGGTCCCTACACCTTC
TRBV6-5	TRBJ2-3	-	TRBD2	CASRRLAPGNTQYF	TGTGCCAGCCGTCGACTAGCGCCAGGCAATACGCAGTATTTT
TRBV19	TRBJ1-2	-	TRBD1	CASSVQGASGYTF	TGTGCCAGTAGTGTTCAGGGGGCCAGTGGCTACACCTTC
TRBV6-2/TRBV6-3	TRBJ1-5	-	-	CASSYSMNQPQHF	TGTGCCAGCAGTTACTCGATGAATCAGCCCCAGCATTTT
TRBV5-1	TRBJ1-3	once	TRBD1	CASSFFSGTEGGNTIYF	TGCGCCAGCAGCTTCTTCTCCGGGACAGAAGGTGGAAACACCATATATTTT
TRBV7-8	TRBJ1-1	-	-	CASSPQRAGLLRTEAFF	TGTGCCAGCAGCCCCCAAAGGGCGGGCCTCCTGAGGACTGAAGCTTTCTTT
TRBV7-3	TRBJ2-1	-	-	CASSQGGTNEQFF	TGTGCCAGCAGCCAAGGGGGAACTAATGAGCAGTTCTTC
TRBV13	TRBJ1-6	-	-	CASSLGQQGSPLHF	TGTGCCAGCAGCTTAGGACAGCAGGGTTCACCCCTCCACTTT
TRBV24-1	TRBJ2-1	-	TRBD1	CATSRQGRNNEQFF	TGTGCCACCAGTAGACAGGGGCGCAACAATGAGCAGTTCTTC
TRBV27	TRBJ2-3	-	-	CASRSWGEYTDTQYF	TGTGCCAGCCGCTCCTGGGGGGAATACACAGATACGCAGTATTTT
TRBV27	TRBJ1-6	-	TRBD1	CASSFDISDRTPNSPLHF	TGTGCCAGCAGTTTCGACATTTCGGACAGGACCCCGAATTCACCCCTCCACTTT
TRBV7-6	TRBJ2-7	-	TRBD1	CASSLDTGTGTYEQYF	TGTGCCAGCAGCTTAGACACCGGGACAGGGACCTACGAGCAGTACTTC
TRBV7-2	TRBJ2-2	few	-	CASSLAGGRNTGELFF	TGTGCCAGCAGCTTAGCGGGGGGCCGTAACACCGGGGAGCTGTTTTTT
TRBV29-1	TRBJ2-1	-	-	CSVYSHNEQFF	TGCAGCGTTTACTCACACAATGAGCAGTTCTTC
TRBV6-2/TRBV6-3	TRBJ2-7	-	-	CASSYPHEQYF	TGTGCCAGCAGTTACCCTCACGAGCAGTACTTC
TRBV28	TRBJ2-5	once	-	CASSLFETQYF	TGTGCCAGCAGTTTATTTGAGACCCAGTACTTC
TRBV7-7	TRBJ2-5	-	TRBD2	CASSWKGLRPGLAGGTQYF	TGTGCCAGCAGCTGGAAGGGGCTCCGACCGGGACTAGCGGGGGGGACCCAGTACTTC